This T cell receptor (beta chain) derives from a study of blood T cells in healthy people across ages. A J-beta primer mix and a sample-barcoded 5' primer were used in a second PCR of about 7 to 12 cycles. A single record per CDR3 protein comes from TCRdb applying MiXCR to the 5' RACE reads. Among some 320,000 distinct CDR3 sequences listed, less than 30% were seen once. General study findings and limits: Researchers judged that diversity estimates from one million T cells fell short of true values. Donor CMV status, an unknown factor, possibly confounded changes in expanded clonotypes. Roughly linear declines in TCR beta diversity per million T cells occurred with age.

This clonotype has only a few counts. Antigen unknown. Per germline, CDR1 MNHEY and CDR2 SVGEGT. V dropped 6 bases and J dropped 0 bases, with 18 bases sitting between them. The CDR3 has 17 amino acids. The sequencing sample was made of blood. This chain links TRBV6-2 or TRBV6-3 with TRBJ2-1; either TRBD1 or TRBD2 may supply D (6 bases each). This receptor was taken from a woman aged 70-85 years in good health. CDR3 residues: CASREGGRFSSYNEQFF. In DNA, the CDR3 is TGTGCCAGCAGAGAGGGGGGCCGGTTCAGCTCCTACAATGAGCAGTTCTTC.